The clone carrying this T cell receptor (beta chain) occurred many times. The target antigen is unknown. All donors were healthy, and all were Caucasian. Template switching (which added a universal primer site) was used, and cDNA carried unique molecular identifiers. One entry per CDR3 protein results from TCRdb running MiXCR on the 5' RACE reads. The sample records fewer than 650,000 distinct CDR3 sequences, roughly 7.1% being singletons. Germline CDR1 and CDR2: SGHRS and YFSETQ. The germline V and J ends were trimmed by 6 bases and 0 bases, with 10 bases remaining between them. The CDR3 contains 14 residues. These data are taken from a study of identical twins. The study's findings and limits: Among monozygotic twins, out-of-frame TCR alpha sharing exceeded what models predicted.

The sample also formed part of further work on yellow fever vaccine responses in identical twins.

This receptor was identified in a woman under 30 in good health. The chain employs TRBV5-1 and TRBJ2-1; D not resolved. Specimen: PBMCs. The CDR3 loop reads CASKSDISYNEQFF. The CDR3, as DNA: TGCGCCAGCAAGTCCGATATCTCCTACAATGAGCAGTTCTTC. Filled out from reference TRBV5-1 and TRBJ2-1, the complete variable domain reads KAGVTQTPRYLIKTRGQQVTLSCSPISGHRSVSWYQQTPGQGLQFLFEYFSETQRNKGNFPGRFSGRQFSNSRSEMNVSTLELGDSALYLCASKSDISYNEQFFGPGTRLTVL.